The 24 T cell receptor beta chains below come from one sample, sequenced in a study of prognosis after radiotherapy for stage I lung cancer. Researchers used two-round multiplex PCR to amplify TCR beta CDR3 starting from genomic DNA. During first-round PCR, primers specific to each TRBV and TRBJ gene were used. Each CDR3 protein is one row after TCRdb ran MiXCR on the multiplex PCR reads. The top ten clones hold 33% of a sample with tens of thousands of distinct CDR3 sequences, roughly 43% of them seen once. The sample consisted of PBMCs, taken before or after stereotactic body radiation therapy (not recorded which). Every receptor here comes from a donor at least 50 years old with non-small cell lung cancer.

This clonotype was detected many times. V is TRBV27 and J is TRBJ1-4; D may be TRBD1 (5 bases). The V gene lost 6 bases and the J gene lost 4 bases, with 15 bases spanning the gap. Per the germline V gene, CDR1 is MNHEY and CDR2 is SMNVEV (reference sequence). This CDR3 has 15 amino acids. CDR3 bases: TGTGCCAGCAGCCTCGGGACGGGGTTTAATGAAAAACTGTTTTTT. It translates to CASSLGTGFNEKLFF.

The CDR3 spells CASSLGHANYGYTF. The CDR3 DNA follows: TGTGCCAGCAGTTTGGGTCATGCTAACTATGGCTACACCTTC. The V call is TRBV12-3 or TRBV12-4, the J call TRBJ1-2, with D unclear. The CDR3 is 14 amino acids. The V end was cut by 3 bases, the J end by 0 bases, with 8 bases between.

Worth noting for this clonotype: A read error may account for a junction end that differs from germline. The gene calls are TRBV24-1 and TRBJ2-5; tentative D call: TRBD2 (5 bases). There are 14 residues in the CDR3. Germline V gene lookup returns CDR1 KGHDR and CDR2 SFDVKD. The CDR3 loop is CATSGERLKETQYF. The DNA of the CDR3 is TGTGCCACCAGTGGGGAGAGACTCAAAGAGACGCAGTACTTC.

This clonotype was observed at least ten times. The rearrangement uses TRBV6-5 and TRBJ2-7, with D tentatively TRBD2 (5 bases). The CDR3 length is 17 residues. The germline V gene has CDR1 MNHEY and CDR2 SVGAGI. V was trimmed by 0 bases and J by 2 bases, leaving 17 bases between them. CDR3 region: CASSYSWRVGSPYEQYF. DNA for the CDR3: TGTGCCAGCAGTTACTCGTGGCGGGTTGGATCACCCTACGAGCAGTACTTC.

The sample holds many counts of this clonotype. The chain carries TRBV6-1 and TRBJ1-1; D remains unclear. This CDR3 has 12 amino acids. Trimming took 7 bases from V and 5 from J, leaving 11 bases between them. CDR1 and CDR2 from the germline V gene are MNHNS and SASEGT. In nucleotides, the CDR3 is TGTGCCAGCACCTTCCAATCGACTGAAGCTTTCTTT. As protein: CASTFQSTEAFF.

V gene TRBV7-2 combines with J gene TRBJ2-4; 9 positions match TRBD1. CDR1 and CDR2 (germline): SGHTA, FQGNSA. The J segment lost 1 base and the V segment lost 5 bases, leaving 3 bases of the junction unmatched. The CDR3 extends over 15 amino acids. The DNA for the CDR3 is TGTGCCAGCAGCACAGGGACAGGGGCCAAAAACATTCAGTACTTC. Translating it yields CASSTGTGAKNIQYF.

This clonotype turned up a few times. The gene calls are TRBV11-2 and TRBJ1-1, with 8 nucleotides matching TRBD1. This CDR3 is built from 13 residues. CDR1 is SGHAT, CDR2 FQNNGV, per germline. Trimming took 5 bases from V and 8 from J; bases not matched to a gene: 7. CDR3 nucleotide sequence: TGTGCCAGCAGCGCTCTTCCAGGGGGCGAAGCTTTCTTT. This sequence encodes CASSALPGGEAFF.

The CDR3 DNA reads TGTGCCAGCAGTTCGCCAAACCAGGGGGCGCGGGACACCTTC. This codes for CASSSPNQGARDTF. This chain connects TRBV7-9 to TRBJ1-2, with 8 bases lining up with TRBD1. Trimming took 6 bases from V and 12 from J; bases not matched to a gene: 15. The CDR3 loop spans 14 amino acids. The germline CDR1 and CDR2 sequences are SEHNR and FQNEAQ (reference sequence).

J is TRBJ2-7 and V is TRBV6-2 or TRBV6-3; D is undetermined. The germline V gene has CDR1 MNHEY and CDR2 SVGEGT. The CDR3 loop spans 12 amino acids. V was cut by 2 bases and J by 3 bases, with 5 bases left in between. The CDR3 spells CASSYPYYEQYF. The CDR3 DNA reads TGTGCCAGCAGTTACCCTTACTACGAGCAGTACTTC.

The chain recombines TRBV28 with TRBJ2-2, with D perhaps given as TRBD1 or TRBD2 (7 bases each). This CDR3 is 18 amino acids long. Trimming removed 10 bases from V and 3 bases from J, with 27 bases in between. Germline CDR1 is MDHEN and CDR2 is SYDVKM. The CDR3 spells CATQGGGSVISHTGELFF. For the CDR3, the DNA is TGTGCCACCCAGGGGGGCGGGAGTGTTATTTCCCACACCGGGGAGCTGTTTTTT.

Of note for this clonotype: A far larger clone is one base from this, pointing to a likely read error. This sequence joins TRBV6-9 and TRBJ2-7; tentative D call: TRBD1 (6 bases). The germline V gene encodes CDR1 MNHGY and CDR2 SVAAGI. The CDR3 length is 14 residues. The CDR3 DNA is TGTGCCAGCCCAGGGGATTGGGGAGCCTACGAGCATTACTTC. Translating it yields CASPGDWGAYEHYF.

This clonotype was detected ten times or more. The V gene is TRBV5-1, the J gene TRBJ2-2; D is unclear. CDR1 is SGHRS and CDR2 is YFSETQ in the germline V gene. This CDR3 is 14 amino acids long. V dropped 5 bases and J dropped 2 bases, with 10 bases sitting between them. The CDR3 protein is CASRLLGNTGELFF. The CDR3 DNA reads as TGCGCCAGCAGGTTGTTGGGCAACACCGGGGAGCTGTTTTTT.

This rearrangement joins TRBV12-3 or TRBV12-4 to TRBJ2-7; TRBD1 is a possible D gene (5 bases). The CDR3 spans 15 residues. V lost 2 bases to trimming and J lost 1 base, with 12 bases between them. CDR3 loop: CASSLFQGSSYEQYF. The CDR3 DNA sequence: TGTGCCAGCAGTTTATTCCAGGGTTCATCCTACGAGCAGTACTTC.

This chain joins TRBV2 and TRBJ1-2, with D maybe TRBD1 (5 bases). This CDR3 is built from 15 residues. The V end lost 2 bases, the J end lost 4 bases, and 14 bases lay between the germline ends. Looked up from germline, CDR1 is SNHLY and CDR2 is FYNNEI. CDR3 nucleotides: TGTGCCAGCAGTGAATTGATCCGGGGGGGCTATGGCTACACCTTC. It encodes CASSELIRGGYGYTF.

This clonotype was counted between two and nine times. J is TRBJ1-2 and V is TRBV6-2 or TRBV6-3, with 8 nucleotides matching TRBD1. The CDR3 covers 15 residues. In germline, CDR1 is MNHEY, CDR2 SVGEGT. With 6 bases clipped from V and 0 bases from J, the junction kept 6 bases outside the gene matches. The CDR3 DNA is TGTGCCAGCAGAACATGGGACAGGCCTAACTATGGCTACACCTTC. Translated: CASRTWDRPNYGYTF.

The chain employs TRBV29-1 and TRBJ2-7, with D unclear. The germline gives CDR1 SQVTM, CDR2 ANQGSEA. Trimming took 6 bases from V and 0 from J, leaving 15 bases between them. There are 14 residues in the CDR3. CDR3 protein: CSVAYPYSSYEQYF. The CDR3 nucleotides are TGCAGCGTCGCCTACCCCTATTCCTCCTACGAGCAGTACTTC.

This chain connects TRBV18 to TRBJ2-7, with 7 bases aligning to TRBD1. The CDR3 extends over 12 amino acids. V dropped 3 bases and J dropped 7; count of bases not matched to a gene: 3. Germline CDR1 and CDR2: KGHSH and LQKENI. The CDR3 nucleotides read TGTGCCAGCTCACCGGGACAGTATGAGCAGTACTTC. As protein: CASSPGQYEQYF.

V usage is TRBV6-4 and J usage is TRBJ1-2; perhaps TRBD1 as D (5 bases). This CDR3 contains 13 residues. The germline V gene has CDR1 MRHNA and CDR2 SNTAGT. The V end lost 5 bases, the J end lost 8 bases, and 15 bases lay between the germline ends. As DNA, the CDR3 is TGTGCCAGCAGTCTGGGGACCGGGTTGGGCTACACCTTC. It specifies CASSLGTGLGYTF.

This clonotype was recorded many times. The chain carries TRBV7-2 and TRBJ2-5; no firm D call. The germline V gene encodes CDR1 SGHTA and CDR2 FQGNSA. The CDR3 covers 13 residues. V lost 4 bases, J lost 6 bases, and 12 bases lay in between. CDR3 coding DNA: TGTGCCAGCAGCTCAGGTGGCTTCCAGACCCAGTACTTC. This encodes CASSSGGFQTQYF.

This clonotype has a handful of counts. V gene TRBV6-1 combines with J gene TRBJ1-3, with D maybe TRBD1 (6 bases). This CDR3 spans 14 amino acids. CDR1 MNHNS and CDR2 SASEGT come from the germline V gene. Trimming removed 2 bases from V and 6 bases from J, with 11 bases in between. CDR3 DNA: TGTGCCAGCAGTGAACGGGGGGCAGTAAACACCATATATTTT. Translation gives CASSERGAVNTIYF.

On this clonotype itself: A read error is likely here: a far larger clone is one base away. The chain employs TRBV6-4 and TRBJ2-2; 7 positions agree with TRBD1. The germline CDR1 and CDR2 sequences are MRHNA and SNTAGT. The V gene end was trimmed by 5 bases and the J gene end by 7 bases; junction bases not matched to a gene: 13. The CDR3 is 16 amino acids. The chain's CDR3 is CASSNLPGQWSGELFF. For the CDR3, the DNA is TGTGCCAGCAGTAACCTCCCGGGACAGTGGAGCGGGGAGCTGTTTTTT.

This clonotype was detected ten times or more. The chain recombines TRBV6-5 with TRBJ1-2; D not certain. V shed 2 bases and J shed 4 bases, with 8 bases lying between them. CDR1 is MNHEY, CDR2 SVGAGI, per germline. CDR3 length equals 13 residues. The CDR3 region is CASSYVRSYGYTF. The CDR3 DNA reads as TGTGCCAGCAGTTACGTCCGGAGCTATGGCTACACCTTC.

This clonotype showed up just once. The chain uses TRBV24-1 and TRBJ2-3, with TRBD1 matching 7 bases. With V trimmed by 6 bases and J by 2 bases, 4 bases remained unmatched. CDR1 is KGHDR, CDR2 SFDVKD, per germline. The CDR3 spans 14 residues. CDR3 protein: CATSRGQITDTQYF. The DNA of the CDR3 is TGTGCCACCAGTCGGGGACAGATCACAGATACGCAGTATTTT.

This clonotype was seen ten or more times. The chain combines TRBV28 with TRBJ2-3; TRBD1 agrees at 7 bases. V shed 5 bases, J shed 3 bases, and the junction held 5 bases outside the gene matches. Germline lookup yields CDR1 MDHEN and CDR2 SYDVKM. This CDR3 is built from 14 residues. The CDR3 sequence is CASSRTGVTDTQYF. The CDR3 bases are TGTGCCAGCAGTCGTACAGGGGTAACAGATACGCAGTATTTT.